This T cell receptor (beta chain) was retrieved from a study of shared clonotypes between healthy human individuals. Sequencing used immunoSEQ multiplex PCR; TCRdb keeps in-frame clones, though not all of them. The sample includes approximately 2.4 million clones, approximately 96% of them seen just once. J lost 7 bases, V lost 6 bases, and 8 bases had no gene match. This CDR3 spans 13 amino acids. Germline CDR1 is GTSNPN and CDR2 is SVGIG (reference sequence). The sequencing input was naive CD4+ T cells sorted from blood. Subset of the sample: CD45RA+ positively selected. This TCR came from a man younger than 35 in good health. The genes are TRBV30 and TRBJ2-5, with 10 bases aligning to TRBD1. The CDR3, as DNA: TGTGCCTGTAAGACAGGGGGCGCGGGGACCCAGTACTTC. Translated, it gives CACKTGGAGTQYF.